This T cell receptor beta chain originates from a study of blood T cell repertoires in COVID-19. Repertoires were generated with immunoSEQ multiplex PCR, while TCRdb's copy carries only in-frame clones and drops some. This repertoire shows 150,000 to 200,000 clones, roughly 84% found once; its top ten account for around 6.3%. The clonotype was recovered from a woman between 40 and 50 years old with COVID-19, enrolled during active disease. The sample comprised peripheral blood.

The CDR3 loop reads CATSDPLAGSSYNEQFF. The CDR3 coding sequence is TGTGCCACCAGTGATCCACTAGCGGGGAGCTCCTACAATGAGCAGTTCTTC. The chain is built from TRBV24-1 and TRBJ2-1; 10 bases are shared with TRBD2. Looked up from germline, CDR1 is KGHDR and CDR2 is SFDVKD. The CDR3 has 17 residues. The V gene end was trimmed by 3 bases and the J gene end by 0 bases; junction bases not matched to a gene: 4.